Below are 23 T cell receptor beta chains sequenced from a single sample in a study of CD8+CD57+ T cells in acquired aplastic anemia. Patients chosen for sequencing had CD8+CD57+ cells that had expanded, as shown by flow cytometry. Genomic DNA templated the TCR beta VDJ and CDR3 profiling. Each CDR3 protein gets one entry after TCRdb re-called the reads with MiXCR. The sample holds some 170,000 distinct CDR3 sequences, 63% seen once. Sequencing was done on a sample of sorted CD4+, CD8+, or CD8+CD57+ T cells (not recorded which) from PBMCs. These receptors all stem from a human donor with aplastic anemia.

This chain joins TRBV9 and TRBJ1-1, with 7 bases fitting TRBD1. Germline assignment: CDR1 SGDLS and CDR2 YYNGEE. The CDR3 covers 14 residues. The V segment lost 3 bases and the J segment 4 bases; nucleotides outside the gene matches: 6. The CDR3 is CASSGQGGGTEAFF. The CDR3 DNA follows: TGTGCCAGCAGCGGACAGGGAGGGGGCACTGAAGCTTTCTTT.

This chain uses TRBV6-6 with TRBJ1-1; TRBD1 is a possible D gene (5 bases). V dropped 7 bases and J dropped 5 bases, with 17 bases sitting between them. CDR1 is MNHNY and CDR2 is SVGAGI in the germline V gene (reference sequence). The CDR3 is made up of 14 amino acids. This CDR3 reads CASMRGARETEAFF. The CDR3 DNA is TGTGCCAGCATGCGCGGGGCGAGGGAGACTGAAGCTTTCTTT.

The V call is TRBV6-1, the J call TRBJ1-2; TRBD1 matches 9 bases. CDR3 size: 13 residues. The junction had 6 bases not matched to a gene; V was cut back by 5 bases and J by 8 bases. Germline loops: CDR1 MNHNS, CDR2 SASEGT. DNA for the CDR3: TGTGCCAGCAGTTACTCGGGACAGGGCGGCTACACCTTC. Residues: CASSYSGQGGYTF.

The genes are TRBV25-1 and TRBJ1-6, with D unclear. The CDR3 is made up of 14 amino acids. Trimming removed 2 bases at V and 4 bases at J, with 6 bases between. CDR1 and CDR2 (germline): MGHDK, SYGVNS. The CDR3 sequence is CASSETTYNSPLHF. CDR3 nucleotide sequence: TGTGCCAGCAGTGAAACTACTTATAATTCACCCCTCCACTTT. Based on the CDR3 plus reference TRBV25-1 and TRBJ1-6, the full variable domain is EADIYQTPRYLVIGTGKKITLECSQTMGHDKMYWYQQDPGMELHLIHYSYGVNSTEKGDLSSESTVSRIRTEHFPLTLESARPSHTSQYLCASSETTYNSPLHFGNGTRLTVT.

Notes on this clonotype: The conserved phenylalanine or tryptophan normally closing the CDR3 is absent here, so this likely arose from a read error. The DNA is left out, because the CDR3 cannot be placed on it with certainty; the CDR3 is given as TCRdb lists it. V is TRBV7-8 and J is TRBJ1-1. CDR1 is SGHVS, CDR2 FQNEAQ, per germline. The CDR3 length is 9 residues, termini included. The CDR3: CASSSGAIY.

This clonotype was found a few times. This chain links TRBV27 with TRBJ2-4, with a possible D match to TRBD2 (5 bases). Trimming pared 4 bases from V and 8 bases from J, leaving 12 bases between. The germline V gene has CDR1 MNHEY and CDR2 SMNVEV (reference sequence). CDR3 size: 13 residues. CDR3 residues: CASSWAPGDIQYF. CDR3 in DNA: TGTGCCAGCAGTTGGGCCCCCGGGGACATTCAGTACTTC.

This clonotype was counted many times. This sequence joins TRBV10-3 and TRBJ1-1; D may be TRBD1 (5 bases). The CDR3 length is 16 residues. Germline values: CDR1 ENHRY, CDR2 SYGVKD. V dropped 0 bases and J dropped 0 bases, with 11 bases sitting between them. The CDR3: CAISESGVTVNTEAFF. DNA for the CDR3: TGTGCCATCAGTGAGTCTGGTGTGACAGTGAACACTGAAGCTTTCTTT.

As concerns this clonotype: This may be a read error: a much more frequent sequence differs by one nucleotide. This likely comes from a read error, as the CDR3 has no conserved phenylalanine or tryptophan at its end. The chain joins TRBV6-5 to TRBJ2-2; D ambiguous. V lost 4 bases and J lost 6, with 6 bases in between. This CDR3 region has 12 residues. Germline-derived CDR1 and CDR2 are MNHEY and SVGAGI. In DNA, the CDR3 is TGTGCCAGCAGTTTCCTTTCCGGGGAGCTGTTTTAT. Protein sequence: CASSFLSGELFY.

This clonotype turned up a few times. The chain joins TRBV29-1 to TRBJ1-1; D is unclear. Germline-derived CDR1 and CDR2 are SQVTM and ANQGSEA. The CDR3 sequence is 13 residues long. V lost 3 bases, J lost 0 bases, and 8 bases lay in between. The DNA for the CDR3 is TGCAGCGTTGATTGGGGTATGAACACTGAAGCTTTCTTT. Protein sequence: CSVDWGMNTEAFF.

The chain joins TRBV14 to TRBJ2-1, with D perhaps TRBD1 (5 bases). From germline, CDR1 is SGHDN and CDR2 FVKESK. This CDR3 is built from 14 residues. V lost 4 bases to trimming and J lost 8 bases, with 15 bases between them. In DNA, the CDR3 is TGTGCCAGCAGCCGCGCGACAGTGATCCATGAGCAGTTCTTC. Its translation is CASSRATVIHEQFF.

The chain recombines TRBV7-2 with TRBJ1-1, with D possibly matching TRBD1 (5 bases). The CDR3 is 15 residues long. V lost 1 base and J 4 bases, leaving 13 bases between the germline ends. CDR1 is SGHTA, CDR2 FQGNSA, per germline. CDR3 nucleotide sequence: TGTGCCAGCAGCTTAGGAGGGACGGTGGGCACTGAAGCTTTCTTT. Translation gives CASSLGGTVGTEAFF. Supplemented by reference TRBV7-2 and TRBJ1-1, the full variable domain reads GAGVSQSPSNKVTEKGKDVELRCDPISGHTALYWYRQSLGQGLEFLIYFQGNSAPDKSGLPSDRFSAERTGGSVSTLTIQRTQQEDSAVYLCASSLGGTVGTEAFFGQGTRLTVV.

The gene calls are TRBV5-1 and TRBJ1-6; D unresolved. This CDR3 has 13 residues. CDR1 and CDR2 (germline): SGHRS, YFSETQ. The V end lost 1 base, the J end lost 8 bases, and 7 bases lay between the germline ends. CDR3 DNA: TGCGCCAGCAGCTTGAGTCCGTATTCACCCCTCCACTTT. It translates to CASSLSPYSPLHF. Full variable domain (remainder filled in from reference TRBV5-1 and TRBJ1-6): KAGVTQTPRYLIKTRGQQVTLSCSPISGHRSVSWYQQTPGQGLQFLFEYFSETQRNKGNFPGRFSGRQFSNSRSEMNVSTLELGDSALYLCASSLSPYSPLHFGNGTRLTVT.

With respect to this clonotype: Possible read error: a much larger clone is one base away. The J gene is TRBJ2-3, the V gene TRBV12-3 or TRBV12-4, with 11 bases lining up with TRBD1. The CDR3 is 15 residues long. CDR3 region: CASSTADRGRDTQCF. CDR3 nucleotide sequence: TGTGCCAGCAGCACCGCGGACAGGGGGCGGGATACGCAGTGTTTT.

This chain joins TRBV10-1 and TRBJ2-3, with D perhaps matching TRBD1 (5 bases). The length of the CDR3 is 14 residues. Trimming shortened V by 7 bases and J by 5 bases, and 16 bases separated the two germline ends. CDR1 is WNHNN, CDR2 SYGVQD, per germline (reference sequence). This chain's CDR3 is CASNTRDSLDTQYF. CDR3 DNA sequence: TGCGCCAGCAATACCAGGGATTCTTTAGATACGCAGTATTTT.

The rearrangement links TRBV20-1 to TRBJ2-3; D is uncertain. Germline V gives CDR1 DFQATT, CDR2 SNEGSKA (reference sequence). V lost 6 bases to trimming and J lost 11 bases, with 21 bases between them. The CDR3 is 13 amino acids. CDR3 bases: TGCAGTGCGGATGACGCAGCCTACAATGAGCAGTATTTT. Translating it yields CSADDAAYNEQYF.

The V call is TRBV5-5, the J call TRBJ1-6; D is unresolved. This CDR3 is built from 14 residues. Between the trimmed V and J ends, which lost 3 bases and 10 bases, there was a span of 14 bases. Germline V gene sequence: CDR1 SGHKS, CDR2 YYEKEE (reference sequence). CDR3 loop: CASSSEPGNSPLHF. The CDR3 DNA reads TGTGCCAGCAGCTCCGAGCCCGGGAACTCACCCCTCCACTTT.

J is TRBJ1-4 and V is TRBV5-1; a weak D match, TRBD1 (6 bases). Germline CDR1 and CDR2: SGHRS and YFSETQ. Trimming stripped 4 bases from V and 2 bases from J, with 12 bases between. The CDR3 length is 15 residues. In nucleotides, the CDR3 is TGCGCCAGCAGCGGACTAACAGGGACTAATGAAAAACTGTTTTTT. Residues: CASSGLTGTNEKLFF.

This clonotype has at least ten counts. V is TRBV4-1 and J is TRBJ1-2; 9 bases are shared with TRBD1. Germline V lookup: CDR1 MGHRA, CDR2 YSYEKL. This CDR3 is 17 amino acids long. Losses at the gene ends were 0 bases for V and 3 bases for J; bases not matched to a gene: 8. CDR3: CASSQDGTGGVHYGYTF. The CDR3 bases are TGCGCCAGCAGCCAAGATGGTACAGGGGGCGTTCACTATGGCTACACCTTC.

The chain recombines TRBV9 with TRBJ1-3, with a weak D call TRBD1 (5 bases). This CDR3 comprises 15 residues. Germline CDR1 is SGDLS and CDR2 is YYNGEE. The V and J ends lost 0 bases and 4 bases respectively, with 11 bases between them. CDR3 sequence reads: CASSVGPGQGNTIYF. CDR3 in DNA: TGTGCCAGCAGCGTAGGGCCGGGGCAGGGAAACACCATATATTTT.

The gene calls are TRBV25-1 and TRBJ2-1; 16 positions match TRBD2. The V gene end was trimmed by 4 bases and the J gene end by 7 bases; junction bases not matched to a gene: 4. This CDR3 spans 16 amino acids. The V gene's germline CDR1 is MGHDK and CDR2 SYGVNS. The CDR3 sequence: CASSAPGLAGGNEQFF. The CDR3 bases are TGTGCCAGCAGTGCCCCGGGACTAGCGGGGGGGAATGAGCAGTTCTTC.

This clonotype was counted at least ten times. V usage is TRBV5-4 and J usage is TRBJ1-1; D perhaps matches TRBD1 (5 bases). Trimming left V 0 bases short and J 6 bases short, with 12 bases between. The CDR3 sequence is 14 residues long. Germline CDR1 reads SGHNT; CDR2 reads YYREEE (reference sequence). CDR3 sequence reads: CASSLDAGYAEAFF. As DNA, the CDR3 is TGTGCCAGCAGCTTGGATGCAGGGTACGCTGAAGCTTTCTTT. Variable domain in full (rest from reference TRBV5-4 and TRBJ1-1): ETGVTQSPTHLIKTRGQQVTLRCSSQSGHNTVSWYQQALGQGPQFIFQYYREEENGRGNFPPRFSGLQFPNYSSELNVNALELDDSALYLCASSLDAGYAEAFFGQGTRLTVV.

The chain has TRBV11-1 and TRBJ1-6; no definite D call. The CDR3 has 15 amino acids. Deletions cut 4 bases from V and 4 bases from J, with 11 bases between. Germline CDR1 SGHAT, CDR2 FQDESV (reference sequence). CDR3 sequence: CASSSRTVYNSPLHF. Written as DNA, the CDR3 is TGTGCCAGCAGCTCAAGGACCGTGTATAATTCACCCCTCCACTTT.

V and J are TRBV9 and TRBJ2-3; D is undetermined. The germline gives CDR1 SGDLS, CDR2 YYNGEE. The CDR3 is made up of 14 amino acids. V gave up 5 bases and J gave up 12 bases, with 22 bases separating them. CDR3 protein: CASRKGGDASHQYF. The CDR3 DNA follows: TGTGCCAGCAGGAAGGGCGGCGACGCCAGCCACCAGTATTTT.